This T cell receptor beta chain was documented in a study of immune characterization of retroperitoneal liposarcoma. V was clipped by 5 bases and J by 1 base; unmatched bases: 8. CDR3 length: 17 residues. Germline lookup yields CDR1 MNHNS and CDR2 SASEGT. TCRdb reprocessed the PCR reads with MiXCR, giving one entry per CDR3 protein. The sample carries fewer than 11,000 distinct CDR3 sequences, under 35% recorded once. By its share, this clonotype is medium-sized. The J gene is TRBJ2-5, the V gene TRBV6-1; TRBD2 matches 12 bases. The sample taken for sequencing was tumor tissue. This clonotype was obtained from a female donor with retroperitoneal liposarcoma. The CDR3 DNA reads as TGTGCCAGCAGTCGACGTACGGGACTAGCGGGCCAAGAGACCCAGTACTTC. Protein sequence: CASSRRTGLAGQETQYF.